The T cell receptor (beta chain) under discussion was sequenced for a study of post-analysis software for immune sequencing data (dated by TCRdb to 2015 to 2017). With respect to the entire study: The recorded disease courses included relapsing-remitting, secondary progressive and progressive-relapsing multiple sclerosis, and some patients had no subtype annotation. The patient repertoires were set against about 10 previously published healthy control repertoires from donors whose ages ranged from roughly 6 to 27 years. A subset of samples was prepared in parallel using single-end sample barcoding, then pooled and co-amplified after Illumina adapter ligation.

CDR1 is given as MNHEY and CDR2 as SVGAGI, both from the germline V gene. Taken from cysteine to phenylalanine, the CDR3 has 14 residues. Only the CDR3 portion is preserved as DNA: 42 bases, with reading frame beginning at the first base. V lost 6 bases and J lost 5 bases, and the count of bases not matched to a germline gene is 7. To demonstrate the VDJtools post-analysis software, TCR beta repertoires were profiled from the peripheral blood of about 13 young patients with multiple sclerosis. The patients with multiple sclerosis were children and adolescents between 6 and 15 years of age. On this clonotype: This clone's antigen is unknown. It has no much larger one-base neighbor in the sample; base qualities were not kept.

Libraries were constructed by PCR. Sequenced using an Illumina HiSeq 2500. Unique molecular identifiers were incorporated into TCR beta cDNA libraries to reduce PCR and sequencing biases. Per 1 to 10 million input T cells, approximately 500,000 cDNA molecules were obtained, such that each molecule approximated one T cell. The patient libraries were prepared and sequenced using the same protocol as the earlier healthy control dataset. Within a given batch, samples were prepared together, multiplexed and sequenced on the same HiSeq lane. The paper's processing steps were these. MIGEC was used to process the raw barcoded reads, and molecular identifier groups with only a single read were discarded before consensus assembly and CDR3 extraction. VDJtools was used for post-analysis of the clonotype tables, with diversity normalized by down-sampling every dataset to the smallest sample size. Repertoire overlap clustering matched CDR3 amino acid but not nucleotide sequences to correct batch-related cross-sample contamination. TCRdb applied fastp at Q25 and MiXCR to the public reads, then kept only in-frame beta chains. Rows matching on CDR3 protein sequence are summarized as one entry with the most common DNA and genes. TCRdb assigned the V and J calls; the authors' analysis was not used. The sample table holds roughly 430,000 distinct CDR3 sequences, of which 30% to 45% were seen once. The top ten constitute 6.5% to 8% of the sample.

The full study reports these points: Direct clustering with F measure showed strong co-clustering of samples prepared in the same batch, prompting a batch-effect correction. The control group was slightly older than the multiple sclerosis patient group. Patients showed significantly higher frequencies than controls for roughly 5 TRBV segments, among them TRBV5-6, TRBV5-1 and TRBV20-1. Normalized Chao1 diversity was significantly lower in multiple sclerosis patients than controls, suggesting substantial peripheral T-cell clonal expansion.

The rearrangement combines TRBV6-5 with TRBJ1-1, with TRBD1 identical over 9 junction bases. This receptor was taken from a girl aged 2 to 10 with multiple sclerosis. The sequenced material came from blood. The sequenced DNA is TGTGCCAGCAGCCGGGACAGGGCGAGAACTGAAGCTTTCTTT. This translates into CASSRDRARTEAFF.